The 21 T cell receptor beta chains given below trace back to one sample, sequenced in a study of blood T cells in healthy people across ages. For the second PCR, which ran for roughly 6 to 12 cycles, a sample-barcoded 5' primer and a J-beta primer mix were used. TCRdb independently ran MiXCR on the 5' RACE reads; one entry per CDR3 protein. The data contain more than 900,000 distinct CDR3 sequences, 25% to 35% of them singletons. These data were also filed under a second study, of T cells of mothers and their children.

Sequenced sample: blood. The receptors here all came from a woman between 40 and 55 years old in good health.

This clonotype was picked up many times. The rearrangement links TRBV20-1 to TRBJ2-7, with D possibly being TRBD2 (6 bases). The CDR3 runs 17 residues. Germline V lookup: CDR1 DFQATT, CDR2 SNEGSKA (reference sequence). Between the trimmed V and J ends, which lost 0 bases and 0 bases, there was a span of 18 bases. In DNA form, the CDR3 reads TGCAGTGCTAGAGATGTGGGGTTCGGGGGTAGCTCCTACGAGCAGTACTTC. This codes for CSARDVGFGGSSYEQYF.

CDR3: CASITSLLSGNTIYF. CDR3 DNA sequence: TGTGCCAGCATCACCTCTCTCCTCTCTGGAAACACCATATATTTT. The chain is built from TRBV5-5 and TRBJ1-3; D unresolved. The CDR3 sequence is 15 residues long. Germline lookup yields CDR1 SGHKS and CDR2 YYEKEE (reference sequence). V shed 6 bases and J shed 0 bases, with 13 bases lying between them.

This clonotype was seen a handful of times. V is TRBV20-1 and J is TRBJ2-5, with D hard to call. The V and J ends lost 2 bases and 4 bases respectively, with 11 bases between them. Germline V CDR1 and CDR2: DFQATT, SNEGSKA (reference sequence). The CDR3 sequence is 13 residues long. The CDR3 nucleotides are TGCAGTGCTAGAACCTTACTGCGAGAGACCCAGTACTTC. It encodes CSARTLLRETQYF.

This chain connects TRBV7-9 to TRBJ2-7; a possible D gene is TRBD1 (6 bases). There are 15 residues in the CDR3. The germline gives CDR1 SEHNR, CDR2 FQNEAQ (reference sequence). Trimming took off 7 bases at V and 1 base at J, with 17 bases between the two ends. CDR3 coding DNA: TGTGCCAGCACGGGGAAGGGGGTGAGGTCCTACGAGCAGTACTTC. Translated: CASTGKGVRSYEQYF.

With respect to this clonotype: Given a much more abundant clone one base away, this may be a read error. The CDR3 sequence is CASSLQGSPGADVLTF. The CDR3 nucleotides are TGTGCCAGCAGTTTGCAGGGAAGCCCTGGGGCCGACGTCCTGACTTTC. V gene TRBV28 combines with J gene TRBJ2-6, with D possibly TRBD1 on 5 matching bases. CDR1 and CDR2 (germline): MDHEN, SYDVKM. This CDR3 comprises 16 residues.

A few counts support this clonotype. CDR3 sequence reads: CASSKGGAGPYTGELFF. The CDR3 DNA follows: TGTGCCAGCAGCAAAGGGGGGGCAGGGCCCTACACCGGGGAGCTGTTTTTT. This chain joins TRBV21-1 and TRBJ2-2; the table's D call TRBD2 went unverified against the DNA. TRBV21-1 is a documented pseudogene. The CDR3 runs to 17 residues.

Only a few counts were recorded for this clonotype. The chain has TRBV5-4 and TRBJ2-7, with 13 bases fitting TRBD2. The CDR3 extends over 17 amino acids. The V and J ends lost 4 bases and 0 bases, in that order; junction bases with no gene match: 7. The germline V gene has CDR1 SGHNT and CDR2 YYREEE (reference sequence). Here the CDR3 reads CASSDGLAGASSYEQYF. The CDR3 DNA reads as TGTGCCAGCAGCGACGGACTAGCGGGGGCGAGCTCCTACGAGCAGTACTTC.

The CDR3 coding sequence is TGTGCCAGCAGGCCCACGATGGCAGGGCGGAATGAAAAACTGTTTTTT. It codes for CASRPTMAGRNEKLFF. This chain links TRBV7-2 with TRBJ1-4, with D possibly being TRBD1 (5 bases). V dropped 6 bases and J dropped 5 bases, with 19 bases sitting between them. The germline CDR1 and CDR2 sequences are SGHTA and FQGNSA. The CDR3 consists of 16 residues.

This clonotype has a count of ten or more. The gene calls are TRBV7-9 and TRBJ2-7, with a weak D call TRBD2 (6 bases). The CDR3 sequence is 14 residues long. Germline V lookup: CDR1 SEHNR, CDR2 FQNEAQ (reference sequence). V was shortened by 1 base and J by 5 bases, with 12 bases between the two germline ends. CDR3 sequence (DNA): TGTGCCAGCAGCTTAGGCTCAGGGAGGCACGAGCAGTACTTC. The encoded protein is CASSLGSGRHEQYF.

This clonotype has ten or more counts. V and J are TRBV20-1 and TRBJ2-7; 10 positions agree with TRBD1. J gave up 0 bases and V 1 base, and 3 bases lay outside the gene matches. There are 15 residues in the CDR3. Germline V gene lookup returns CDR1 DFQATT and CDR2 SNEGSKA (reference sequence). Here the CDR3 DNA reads TGCAGTGCTAGAGCGGACAGGGGGGCCTCCTACGAGCAGTACTTC. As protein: CSARADRGASYEQYF.

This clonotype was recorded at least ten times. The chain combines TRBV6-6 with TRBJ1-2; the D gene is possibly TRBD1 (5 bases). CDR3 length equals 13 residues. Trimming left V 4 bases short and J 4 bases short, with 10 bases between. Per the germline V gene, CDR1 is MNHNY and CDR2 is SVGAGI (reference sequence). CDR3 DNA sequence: TGTGCCAGCAGTTCGGGGCTTGCCTATGGCTACACCTTC. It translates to CASSSGLAYGYTF.

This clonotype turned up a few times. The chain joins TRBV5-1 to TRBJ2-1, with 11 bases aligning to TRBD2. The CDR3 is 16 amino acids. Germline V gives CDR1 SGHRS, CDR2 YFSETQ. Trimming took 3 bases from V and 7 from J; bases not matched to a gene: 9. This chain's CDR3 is CASSSLAGGHENEQFF. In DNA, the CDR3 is TGCGCCAGCAGCTCCTTAGCGGGGGGGCACGAGAATGAGCAGTTCTTC.

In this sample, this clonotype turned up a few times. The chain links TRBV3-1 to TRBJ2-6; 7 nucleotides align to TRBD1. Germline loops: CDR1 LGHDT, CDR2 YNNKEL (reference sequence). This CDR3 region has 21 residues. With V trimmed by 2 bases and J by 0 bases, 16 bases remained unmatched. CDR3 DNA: TGTGCCAGCAGCCAAATAAGAATGACAGGGTCCTCGAACTCTGGGGCCAACGTCCTGACTTTC. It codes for CASSQIRMTGSSNSGANVLTF. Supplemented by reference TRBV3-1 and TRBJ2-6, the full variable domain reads DTAVSQTPKYLVTQMGNDKSIKCEQNLGHDTMYWYKQDSKKFLKIMFSYNNKELIINETVPNRFSPKSPDKAHLNLHINSLELGDSAVYFCASSQIRMTGSSNSGANVLTFGAGSRLTVL.

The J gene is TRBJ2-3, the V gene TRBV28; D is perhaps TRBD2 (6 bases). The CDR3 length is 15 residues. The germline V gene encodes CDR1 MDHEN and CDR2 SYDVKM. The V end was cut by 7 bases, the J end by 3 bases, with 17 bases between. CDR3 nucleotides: TGTGCCAGCACCACCCCCCCTCGGGGGACAGATACGCAGTATTTT. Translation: CASTTPPRGTDTQYF. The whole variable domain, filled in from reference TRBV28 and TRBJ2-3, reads DVKVTQSSRYLVKRTGEKVFLECVQDMDHENMFWYRQDPGLGLRLIYFSYDVKMKEKGDIPEGYSVSREKKERFSLILESASTNQTSMYLCASTTPPRGTDTQYFGPGTRLTVL.

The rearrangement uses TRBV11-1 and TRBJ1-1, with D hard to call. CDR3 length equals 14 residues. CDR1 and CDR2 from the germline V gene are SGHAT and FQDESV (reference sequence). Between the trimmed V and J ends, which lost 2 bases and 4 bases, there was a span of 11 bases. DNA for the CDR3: TGTGCCAGCAGCTTAAGGCGACTCACCACTGAAGCTTTCTTT. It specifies CASSLRRLTTEAFF.

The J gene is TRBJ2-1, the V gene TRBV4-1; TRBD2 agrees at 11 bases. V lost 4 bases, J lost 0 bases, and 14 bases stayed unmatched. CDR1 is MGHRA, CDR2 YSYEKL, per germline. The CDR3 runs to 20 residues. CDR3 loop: CASSPAGGTSGTSSYNEQFF. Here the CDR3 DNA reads TGCGCCAGCAGCCCCGCGGGTGGGACTAGCGGAACTAGCTCCTACAATGAGCAGTTCTTC.

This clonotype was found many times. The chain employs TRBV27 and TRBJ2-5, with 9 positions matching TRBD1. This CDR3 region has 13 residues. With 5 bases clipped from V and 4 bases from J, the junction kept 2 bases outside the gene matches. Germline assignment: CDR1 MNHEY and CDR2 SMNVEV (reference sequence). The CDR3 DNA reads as TGTGCCAGCAGTAACAGGGGGCGAGAGACCCAGTACTTC. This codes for CASSNRGRETQYF.

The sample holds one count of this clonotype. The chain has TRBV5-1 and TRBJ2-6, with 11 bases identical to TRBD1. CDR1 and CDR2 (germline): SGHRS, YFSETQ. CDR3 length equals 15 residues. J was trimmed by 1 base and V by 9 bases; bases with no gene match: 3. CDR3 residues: CATGTGGSGANVLTF. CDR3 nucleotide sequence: TGCGCCACCGGGACAGGGGGATCTGGGGCCAACGTCCTGACTTTC.

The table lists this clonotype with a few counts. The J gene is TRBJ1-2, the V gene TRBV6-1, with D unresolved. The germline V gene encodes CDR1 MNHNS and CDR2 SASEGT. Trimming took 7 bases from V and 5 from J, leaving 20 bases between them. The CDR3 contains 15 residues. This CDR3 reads CASILSSIQAYGYTF. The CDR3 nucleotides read TGTGCCAGCATCCTCTCAAGTATCCAGGCTTATGGCTACACCTTC.

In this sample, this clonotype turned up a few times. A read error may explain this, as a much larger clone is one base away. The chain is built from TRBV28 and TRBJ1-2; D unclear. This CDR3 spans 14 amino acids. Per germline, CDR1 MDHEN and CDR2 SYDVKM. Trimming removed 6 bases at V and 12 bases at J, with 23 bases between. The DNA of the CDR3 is TGTGCCAGCAGGTTAGGGCCCCCTCGGCAGGTCGACACCTTC. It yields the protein CASRLGPPRQVDTF.

The CDR3 spells CATRLGSRAFF. In DNA form, the CDR3 reads TGTGCCACCCGACTCGGGTCCCGAGCTTTCTTT. The rearrangement links TRBV12-3 or TRBV12-4 to TRBJ1-1; the D is unclear. The germline V and J ends were trimmed by 10 bases and 10 bases, with 16 bases remaining between them. The CDR3 is 11 residues long.